This T cell receptor beta chain was sequenced for a study of cytomegalovirus exposure and HLA in healthy donors. Across the whole study: The 130 or so validation repertoires were reported in a later analysis to have been generated on the same platform as the 500 to 700 first-cohort repertoires. Study-level points and caveats: It was reportedly the case that the classifier diagnosed cytomegalovirus status with high specificity and sensitivity. Cytomegalovirus-associated TCR beta chains were listed, numbering around 150. The dataset shows that most TCR sequences were rare, while some public TCRs occurred in many donors.

Produced via immunoSEQ multiplex PCR; TCRdb's table is partial and in-frame only. The sample consists of under 65,000 clones, roughly 94% of them appearing once. Germline CDR1 SGHNT, CDR2 YENEEA. CDR3 length: 13 residues. The V end was cut by 5 bases, the J end by 9 bases, with 14 bases between. This clone was counted once. Its specificity is not known. This TCR was recovered from a woman aged 18-30 years in good health and CMV-seropositive. This rearrangement joins TRBV11-3 to TRBJ2-1, with D perhaps TRBD1 (6 bases). The sample taken for sequencing was PBMCs. This CDR3 is CASSPAARGEQFF. CDR3 sequence (DNA): TGTGCCAGCAGCCCAGCCGCCAGGGGTGAGCAGTTCTTC.